This T cell receptor (beta chain) was found in a study of blood T cell repertoires in COVID-19. Deletions cut 4 bases from V and 0 bases from J, with 11 bases between. Looked up from germline, CDR1 is SGHRS and CDR2 is YFSETQ. There are 15 residues in the CDR3. Repertoires were generated with immunoSEQ multiplex PCR, while TCRdb's copy carries only in-frame clones and drops some. This sample has about 43,000 clones, with about nine tenths found just once. This clone came up once. The J gene is TRBJ1-3, the V gene TRBV5-1; TRBD1 is a possible D gene (6 bases). Sequencing used peripheral blood. This receptor was identified in a woman aged 80 or older with active COVID-19. CDR3 DNA: TGCGCCAGCAGCGCGGACAGCAGCTCTGGAAACACCATATATTTT. As protein: CASSADSSSGNTIYF.